This entry lists 25 T cell receptor beta chains sequenced from one sample in a study of T-cell reconstitution after alpha-beta-depleted transplantation in children. Using unique molecular identifiers, the investigators prepared the TCRbeta library. Each CDR3 protein gets one entry after TCRdb re-called the PCR reads with MiXCR. The sample has 120,000 to 150,000 distinct CDR3 sequences, 8.8% seen once. The specimen comprised PBMCs, mostly from graft donor cells, sampled 180 days after TCRalphabeta/CD19-depleted stem cell transplant. The receptors stem from a female patient aged 2-15 years who had a stem cell transplant for congenital amegakaryocytic thrombocytopenia, so the T cells may come from the graft donor.

This clonotype was detected ten times or more. CDR3 coding DNA: TGCAGTGCTAGCGGGAGGCTGTCCTACGAGCAGTACTTC. As protein: CSASGRLSYEQYF. The V gene is TRBV20-1, the J gene TRBJ2-7; 7 bases agree with TRBD2. The length of the CDR3 is 13 residues. Germline V gives CDR1 DFQATT, CDR2 SNEGSKA (reference sequence). V was pared by 3 bases and J by 1 base, with 3 bases of the junction left unmatched.

This clonotype was counted between two and nine times. This chain uses TRBV4-2 with TRBJ2-5, with 10 bases lining up with TRBD2. The trim removed 1 base at V and 8 bases at J, leaving 10 bases unmatched. Germline V gene sequence: CDR1 LGHNA, CDR2 YNFKEQ. CDR3 length: 16 residues. The CDR3: CASSQARTSGAGTQYF. CDR3 sequence (DNA): TGTGCCAGCAGCCAAGCCAGGACTAGCGGCGCCGGAACCCAGTACTTC.

V and J are TRBV12-3 or TRBV12-4 and TRBJ1-2; D remains unclear. Trimming took 0 bases from V and 6 from J, leaving 14 bases between them. This CDR3 comprises 15 residues. CDR3 DNA sequence: TGTGCCAGCAGTTTAGCGCCTTCGGTCCCGAATGGCTACACCTTC. This sequence encodes CASSLAPSVPNGYTF.

The V call is TRBV6-1, the J call TRBJ2-7; D is possibly TRBD2 (5 bases). Per germline, CDR1 MNHNS and CDR2 SASEGT. Trimming pared 4 bases from V and 0 bases from J, leaving 25 bases between. This CDR3 comprises 19 residues. The CDR3 spells CASSASTRRIRGSSYEQYF. CDR3 in DNA: TGTGCCAGCAGTGCTTCAACCCGACGGATCCGCGGGTCCTCCTACGAGCAGTACTTC.

The chain links TRBV20-1 to TRBJ1-1; TRBD1 agrees at 8 bases. The germline gives CDR1 DFQATT, CDR2 SNEGSKA (reference sequence). This CDR3 has 13 residues. V lost 6 bases, J lost 4 bases, and 7 bases stayed unmatched. The CDR3 loop reads CSATQGASTEAFF. CDR3 coding DNA: TGCAGTGCGACTCAGGGGGCGAGCACTGAAGCTTTCTTT.

This clonotype has at least ten counts. This chain uses TRBV20-1 with TRBJ2-7, with TRBD1 identical over 9 bases. This CDR3 contains 14 residues. The ends lost 3 bases at V and 5 bases at J; junction bases unmatched: 8. Germline loops: CDR1 DFQATT, CDR2 SNEGSKA (reference sequence). CDR3 sequence reads: CSARHRDRVHEQYF. The CDR3 bases are TGCAGTGCTAGGCACCGGGACAGGGTCCACGAGCAGTACTTC.

This clonotype appeared many times. This chain connects TRBV7-9 to TRBJ2-5; a weak D match, TRBD1 (5 bases). This CDR3 is built from 13 residues. V was pared by 6 bases and J by 5 bases, with 13 bases between. Per germline, CDR1 SEHNR and CDR2 FQNEAQ (reference sequence). The CDR3 loop reads CASRAGLFETQYF. The DNA for the CDR3 is TGTGCCAGCAGGGCAGGGCTTTTCGAGACCCAGTACTTC.

This clonotype was recorded at least ten times. The chain couples TRBV24-1 to TRBJ2-7; 7 bases map to TRBD1. Germline CDR1 KGHDR, CDR2 SFDVKD. Trimming cost V 9 bases and J 5 bases; bases outside gene matches: 9. The CDR3 has 13 amino acids. CDR3 coding DNA: TGTGCCACCTCCGGGACAGTGAGTCACGAGCAGTACTTC. As protein: CATSGTVSHEQYF.

This clonotype was found many times. The rearrangement links TRBV9 to TRBJ2-4; the D gene is possibly TRBD2 (5 bases). The CDR3 spans 12 residues. V was shortened by 7 bases and J by 8 bases, with 13 bases between the two germline ends. Germline CDR1 SGDLS, CDR2 YYNGEE. CDR3 DNA: TGTGCCAGCCCTCAGGCGGGCTACATTCAGTACTTC. This translates into CASPQAGYIQYF. Variable domain in full (rest from reference TRBV9 and TRBJ2-4): DSGVTQTPKHLITATGQRVTLRCSPRSGDLSVYWYQQSLDQGLQFLIQYYNGEERAKGNILERFSAQQFPDLHSELNLSSLELGDSALYFCASPQAGYIQYFGAGTRLSVL.

This clonotype was seen only a few times. The CDR3 loop reads CASSLGADRGPEQYF. The CDR3 bases are TGCGCCAGCAGCTTGGGGGCGGACAGGGGGCCCGAGCAGTACTTC. V gene TRBV5-1 combines with J gene TRBJ2-7; TRBD1 agrees at 11 bases. Germline lookup yields CDR1 SGHRS and CDR2 YFSETQ. CDR3 length: 15 residues. The trim removed 0 bases at V and 6 bases at J, leaving 5 bases unmatched.

About this clonotype itself: This may be a read error: a much more frequent sequence differs by one nucleotide. The J gene is TRBJ2-4, the V gene TRBV7-9; 8 nucleotides align to TRBD2. This CDR3 contains 17 residues. Germline lookup yields CDR1 SEHNR and CDR2 FQNEAQ (reference sequence). V lost 0 bases, J lost 6 bases, and 10 bases stayed unmatched. The CDR3 sequence is CASSLATSVGGRNIQYF. CDR3 sequence (DNA): TGTGCCAGCAGCTTAGCGACTAGCGTGGGGGGAAGAAACATTCAGTACTTC.

Ten or more counts support this clonotype. CDR3 bases: TGTGCCAGCAGTTACGGGACTAGCGGGGGTGATGAGCAGTTCTTC. It yields the protein CASSYGTSGGDEQFF. The chain is built from TRBV12-3 or TRBV12-4 and TRBJ2-1; TRBD2 agrees at 14 bases. The CDR3 loop spans 15 amino acids. J gave up 8 bases and V 4 bases, and 4 bases lay outside the gene matches.

A few counts support this clonotype. This chain links TRBV18 with TRBJ2-1, with a tentative D call TRBD2 (6 bases). CDR3 length equals 14 residues. V was trimmed by 5 bases and J by 3 bases, leaving 11 bases between them. Germline V gene data show CDR1 as KGHSH and CDR2 as LQKENI. The CDR3 spells CASSGGEDYNEQFF. CDR3 sequence (DNA): TGTGCCAGCTCAGGAGGGGAGGACTACAATGAGCAGTTCTTC.

This clonotype occurred a few times. The chain uses TRBV12-3 or TRBV12-4 and TRBJ1-6; perhaps TRBD1 as D (5 bases). This CDR3 is 18 amino acids long. V was cut by 5 bases and J by 0 bases, with 17 bases left in between. CDR3 coding DNA: TGTGCCAGCAGTATAGGGGACCGCCGGGGCTCCTATAATTCACCCCTCCACTTT. Translating gives CASSIGDRRGSYNSPLHF.

The table lists this clonotype with many counts. This sequence joins TRBV4-1 and TRBJ2-6; perhaps TRBD1 as D (6 bases). This CDR3 is 21 amino acids long. Germline CDR1 reads MGHRA; CDR2 reads YSYEKL. V dropped 4 bases and J dropped 4 bases, with 29 bases sitting between them. CDR3 loop: CASSRYRAQGTSFSGANVLTF. The CDR3 region has the DNA TGCGCCAGCAGCCGTTATCGGGCGCAGGGGACCTCATTCTCCGGGGCCAACGTCCTGACTTTC.

The chain carries TRBV6-5 and TRBJ1-6; 8 bases align to TRBD1. The germline V gene has CDR1 MNHEY and CDR2 SVGAGI. CDR3 length equals 17 residues. The J segment lost 8 bases and the V segment lost 2 bases, leaving 11 bases of the junction unmatched. The CDR3 here is CASSYGTGLAFYSPLHF. The CDR3 DNA follows: TGTGCCAGCAGTTACGGGACAGGACTCGCCTTTTATTCACCCCTCCACTTT.

The chain has TRBV12-3 or TRBV12-4 and TRBJ1-5; no reliable D call. The CDR3 has 14 residues. V was shortened by 2 bases and J by 7 bases, with 12 bases between the two germline ends. The CDR3 nucleotides are TGTGCCAGCAGTTTATCCTTGGGGAGGCAGCCCCAGCATTTT. Translated: CASSLSLGRQPQHF.

There are a few counts of this clonotype. J is TRBJ2-2 and V is TRBV11-2; unclear D gene. This CDR3 is built from 19 residues. Germline V gene sequence: CDR1 SGHAT, CDR2 FQNNGV. Between the trimmed V and J ends, which lost 1 base and 1 base, there was a span of 19 bases. DNA for the CDR3: TGTGCCAGCAGCTTAGGAATAAGCGTACTAACGAAGAACACCGGGGAGCTGTTTTTT. Encoded protein: CASSLGISVLTKNTGELFF. Full variable domain (remainder filled in from reference TRBV11-2 and TRBJ2-2): EAGVAQSPRYKIIEKRQSVAFWCNPISGHATLYWYQQILGQGPKLLIQFQNNGVVDDSQLPKDRFSAERLKGVDSTLKIQPAKLEDSAVYLCASSLGISVLTKNTGELFFGEGSRLTVL.

Notes on this clonotype: A read error may be the cause here, since a much bigger clone is one base away. This chain connects TRBV29-1 to TRBJ2-7, with a tentative D call TRBD2 (5 bases). The ends were cut back, 7 bases at V and 6 bases at J, with 19 bases in the middle. The germline V gene has CDR1 SQVTM and CDR2 ANQGSEA. CDR3 length: 13 amino acids. The CDR3 coding sequence is TGCAGCGCCATGAATCGGGGATTCGGCGAGCAGTACTTC. It encodes CSAMNRGFGEQYF.

The CDR3 protein is CASSAKGNTGYTF. In nucleotides, the CDR3 is TGTGCCAGCAGTGCCAAGGGGAATACGGGCTACACCTTC. This chain links TRBV12-3 or TRBV12-4 with TRBJ1-2; tentative D call: TRBD1 (5 bases). Trimming removed 5 bases at V and 8 bases at J, with 15 bases between. CDR3 length: 13 amino acids.

This clonotype was counted ten times or more. Here the CDR3 reads CASSLLDLRDEQYF. DNA for the CDR3: TGTGCCAGCAGTTTACTGGACCTTCGCGACGAGCAGTACTTC. The chain employs TRBV28 and TRBJ2-7; D not certain. Germline V gives CDR1 MDHEN, CDR2 SYDVKM. This CDR3 has 14 residues. V shed 2 bases and J shed 5 bases, with 13 bases lying between them.

The CDR3 coding sequence is TGCAGTGCTAGAGTCGGGAGCAGTTGGCATGAGCAGTTCTTC. Its protein is CSARVGSSWHEQFF. The rearrangement joins TRBV20-1 to TRBJ2-1, with D possibly being TRBD2 (6 bases). Germline CDR1 DFQATT, CDR2 SNEGSKA (reference sequence). Trimming cost V 1 base and J 8 bases, with 15 bases left between them. This CDR3 contains 14 residues.

The CDR3 here is CSAKGTSGVYEQYF. The CDR3 DNA sequence: TGCAGTGCAAAAGGGACTAGCGGGGTCTACGAGCAGTACTTC. The J gene is TRBJ2-7, the V gene TRBV20-1; 13 nucleotides agree with TRBD2. V was clipped by 6 bases and J by 3 bases; unmatched bases: 5. This CDR3 is 14 amino acids long. From germline, CDR1 is DFQATT and CDR2 SNEGSKA (reference sequence).

This clonotype was counted only a few times. The V and J genes are TRBV6-2 or TRBV6-3 and TRBJ2-7; no firm D call. The length of the CDR3 is 16 residues. The V end lost 2 bases, the J end lost 2 bases, and 16 bases lay between the germline ends. Germline loops: CDR1 MNHEY, CDR2 SVGEGT. The CDR3 DNA follows: TGTGCCAGCAGTTACGAACCGGCCTCGCACCCCTACGAGCAGTACTTC. Protein: CASSYEPASHPYEQYF.

Ten or more counts support this clonotype. The rearrangement uses TRBV9 and TRBJ2-1, with TRBD1 matching 9 bases. Looked up from germline, CDR1 is SGDLS and CDR2 is YYNGEE. This CDR3 has 15 amino acids. With V trimmed by 3 bases and J by 9 bases, 10 bases remained unmatched. CDR3 residues: CASSASGQGLGEQFF. In nucleotides, the CDR3 is TGTGCCAGCAGCGCTTCGGGACAGGGTTTGGGTGAGCAGTTCTTC.